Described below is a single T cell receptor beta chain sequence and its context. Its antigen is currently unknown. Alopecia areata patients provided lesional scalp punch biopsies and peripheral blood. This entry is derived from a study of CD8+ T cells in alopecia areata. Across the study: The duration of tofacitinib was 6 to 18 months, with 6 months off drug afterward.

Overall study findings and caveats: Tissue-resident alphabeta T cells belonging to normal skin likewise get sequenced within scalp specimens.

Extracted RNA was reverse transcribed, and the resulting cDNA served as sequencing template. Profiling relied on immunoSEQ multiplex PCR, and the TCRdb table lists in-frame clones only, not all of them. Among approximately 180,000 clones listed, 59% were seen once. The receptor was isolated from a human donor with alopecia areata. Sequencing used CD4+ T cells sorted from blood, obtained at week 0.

The CDR3 bases are TGCAGCGTTGGGCCCTTGTACCAAGAGACCCAGTACTTC. It is translated as CSVGPLYQETQYF. The rearrangement links TRBV29-1 to TRBJ2-5; D gene uncertain. Germline-derived CDR1 and CDR2 are SQVTM and ANQGSEA. V lost 4 bases, J lost 0 bases, and 9 bases lay in between. This CDR3 has 13 residues.